The 15 T cell receptor beta chains presented below share a single source sample, sequenced in a study of blood T cell repertoires in COVID-19. This table comes from immunoSEQ multiplex PCR, and its TCRdb copy is limited to in-frame clones, with some not included. The sample consists of 60,000 to 80,000 clones, around 89% of them appearing once. The sample was peripheral blood. All receptors derive from a man between 60 and 75 years old with acute or convalescent COVID-19.

The rearrangement uses TRBV5-1 and TRBJ2-3; TRBD2 matches at 14 bases. J lost 1 base, V lost 4 bases, and 8 bases had no gene match. CDR3 length: 18 amino acids. CDR1 and CDR2 from the germline V gene are SGHRS and YFSETQ. The CDR3 nucleotides are TGCGCCAGCAGCCCTGGACTAGCGGGGGGAGGAGGCACAGATACGCAGTATTTT. Its translation is CASSPGLAGGGGTDTQYF.

J is TRBJ2-6 and V is TRBV23-1, with 7 bases matching TRBD1. TRBV23-1 counts as an open reading frame of uncertain function. CDR3 length equals 17 residues. The V gene end was trimmed by 1 base and the J gene end by 2 bases; junction bases not matched to a gene: 5. CDR3 in amino acids: CASSQWQGETGANVLTF. The DNA of the CDR3 is TGCGCCAGCAGTCAATGGCAGGGGGAGACTGGGGCCAACGTCCTGACTTTC.

This clone was picked up one time. The chain has TRBV10-3 and TRBJ1-4; 11 positions agree with TRBD1. The CDR3 covers 16 residues. Looked up from germline, CDR1 is ENHRY and CDR2 is SYGVKD. V lost 4 bases, J lost 2 bases, and 3 bases stayed unmatched. CDR3 sequence reads: CAISGGQGVTNEKLFF. CDR3 nucleotide sequence: TGTGCCATCAGTGGGGGACAGGGGGTGACTAATGAAAAACTGTTTTTT.

This chain uses TRBV3-1 (or the pseudogene TRBV3-2) with TRBJ2-5; tentatively, D is TRBD1 (5 bases). Germline V CDR1 and CDR2: LGHDT, YNNKEL (reference sequence). This CDR3 spans 13 amino acids. V shed 1 base and J shed 3 bases, with 6 bases lying between them. CDR3 sequence: CASSQGREETQYF. The CDR3 DNA sequence: TGTGCCAGCAGCCAAGGCAGGGAAGAGACCCAGTACTTC.

The rearrangement links TRBV5-1 to TRBJ2-5, with 7 bases matching TRBD1. CDR3 size: 13 residues. V shed 3 bases, J shed 3 bases, and the junction held 2 bases outside the gene matches. The germline V gene encodes CDR1 SGHRS and CDR2 YFSETQ. In DNA, the CDR3 is TGCGCCAGCAGCTACGACAGGGAAGAGACCCAGTACTTC. It translates to CASSYDREETQYF.

The chain carries TRBV29-1 and TRBJ1-1, with 7 bases aligning to TRBD1. Germline assignment: CDR1 SQVTM and CDR2 ANQGSEA. J was trimmed by 1 base and V by 3 bases; bases with no gene match: 5. The CDR3 covers 14 residues. The CDR3 DNA follows: TGCAGCGTTGATCAGGGGGTGAGGAACACTGAAGCTTTCTTT. It codes for CSVDQGVRNTEAFF.

The CDR3 region has the DNA TGTGCCAGCTCACACCGGGACAGGGTGGAATACAATGAGCAGTTCTTC. It encodes CASSHRDRVEYNEQFF. The chain joins TRBV18 to TRBJ2-1, with 9 bases lining up with TRBD1. Germline V CDR1 and CDR2: KGHSH, LQKENI. The junction had 8 bases not matched to a gene; V was cut back by 4 bases and J by 4 bases. CDR3 length: 16 amino acids.

The V gene is TRBV5-1, the J gene TRBJ2-1, with 8 bases fitting TRBD1. The CDR3 has 16 residues. Trimming took 4 bases from V and 5 from J; bases not matched to a gene: 11. Looked up from germline, CDR1 is SGHRS and CDR2 is YFSETQ. The CDR3: CASSERTGQVNNEQFF. CDR3 DNA: TGCGCCAGCAGCGAACGGACGGGACAGGTGAACAATGAGCAGTTCTTC.

The chain is built from TRBV24-1 and TRBJ2-2; D is unclear. The V gene lost 5 bases and the J gene lost 0 bases, with 3 bases spanning the gap. CDR3 length: 13 residues. CDR1 and CDR2 from the germline V gene are KGHDR and SFDVKD. The CDR3 bases are TGTGCCACCAGTGGAGCGAACACCGGGGAGCTGTTTTTT. It is translated as CATSGANTGELFF.

The rearrangement links TRBV19 to TRBJ2-7, with 7 bases lining up with TRBD1. The V and J ends lost 5 bases and 0 bases, in that order; junction bases with no gene match: 4. The CDR3 length is 14 residues. Germline V gene sequence: CDR1 LNHDA, CDR2 SQIVND (reference sequence). The CDR3 spells CASSYGTVSYEQYF. The CDR3 nucleotides read TGTGCCAGTAGTTACGGGACAGTCTCCTACGAGCAGTACTTC.

This chain connects TRBV10-1 to TRBJ2-7; 8 positions match TRBD2. CDR1 is WNHNN, CDR2 SYGVQD, per germline (reference sequence). The ends lost 4 bases at V and 3 bases at J; junction bases unmatched: 2. The CDR3 runs 13 residues. DNA of the CDR3: TGCGCCAGCAGTGCCGGGACTAGCTACGAGCAGTACTTC. This translates into CASSAGTSYEQYF.

In its sample, this clone was seen a few times. The chain carries TRBV3-1 (or the pseudogene TRBV3-2) and TRBJ2-6; 8 bases align to TRBD1. The CDR3 length is 18 residues. Trimming removed 4 bases from V and 0 bases from J; junction bases left unmatched: 8. Per germline, CDR1 LGHDT and CDR2 YNNKEL (reference sequence). CDR3 nucleotide sequence: TGTGCCAGCAGCCTATGGGACAGGCGAAGCTCTGGGGCCAACGTCCTGACTTTC. As protein: CASSLWDRRSSGANVLTF.

This sequence joins TRBV6-1 and TRBJ2-5, with 8 bases aligning to TRBD2. The CDR3 has 16 amino acids. The V gene's germline CDR1 is MNHNS and CDR2 SASEGT. J was trimmed by 5 bases and V by 3 bases; bases with no gene match: 11. The CDR3 spells CASSDWASGPRETQYF. CDR3 DNA: TGTGCCAGCAGTGACTGGGCTAGCGGGCCACGGGAGACCCAGTACTTC.

The V gene is TRBV6-5, the J gene TRBJ1-2, with D maybe TRBD1 (5 bases). The germline V and J ends were trimmed by 2 bases and 5 bases, with 15 bases remaining between them. Looked up from germline, CDR1 is MNHEY and CDR2 is SVGAGI. The CDR3 consists of 15 residues. The CDR3 DNA sequence: TGTGCCAGCAGTTACGCGGGGCAGGGCGAGTATGGCTACACCTTC. It codes for CASSYAGQGEYGYTF.

V is TRBV5-4 and J is TRBJ2-1; D remains ambiguous. CDR1 and CDR2 from the germline V gene are SGHNT and YYREEE (reference sequence). Deletions cut 3 bases from V and 8 bases from J, with 12 bases between. This CDR3 region has 13 residues. In DNA form, the CDR3 reads TGTGCCAGCAGCTACGACTCAAGCGATGAGCAGTTCTTC. Its translation: CASSYDSSDEQFF.